Sequencing of this T cell receptor (beta chain) was carried out in a study of immune evolution from preneoplasia to lung adenocarcinoma. The study, taken as a whole, reports: Clonality was highest in normal lung, lower in later-stage lesions apparently.

TCRdb keeps only in-frame clones here, not all; method: immunoSEQ multiplex PCR. Of around 21,000 clones in the sample, about 71% were seen once. H&E slides confirmed each diagnosis, reviewed by two pathologists independently. This clone was picked up one time. Its antigen is not identified. The V and J ends lost 4 bases and 4 bases, in that order; junction bases with no gene match: 7. The length of the CDR3 is 16 residues. In germline, CDR1 is MGHRA, CDR2 YSYEKL. Sequencing used FFPE invasive lung adenocarcinoma tissue. This sequence originates from a person in their sixties or seventies with lung adenocarcinoma. The V and J genes are TRBV4-1 and TRBJ2-2, with 9 bases lining up with TRBD1. The CDR3 DNA sequence: TGCGCCAGCAGCCGTGGAGACAGGGGGACCACCGGGGAGCTGTTTTTT. Protein: CASSRGDRGTTGELFF.